This is a list of T cell receptor beta chains from one sample in a study of CD8 T cells in Susac syndrome. TCRdb reanalysed the immunoSEQ multiplex PCR reads using MiXCR and keeps one entry per CDR3 protein. This table holds roughly 120,000 distinct CDR3 sequences, around 96% found once. The sample consisted of CD4+ T cells from PBMCs. These receptors were taken from a human donor in good health. Each CDR3 is given with its conserved first and last residue. Fields, in order: V gene, J gene, D gene, clone size, CDR3 DNA, CDR3 protein. The D gene is left open where the match is weak. Size is omitted from some rows. Given values are once, few, many or a class for expanded clones.

V: TRBV4-3; J: TRBJ1-5; D: -; size: -; DNA: TGCGCCAGCAGCCAAGATCGAATGGGAGATCAGCCCCAGCATTTT; CDR3: CASSQDRMGDQPQHF
V: TRBV2; J: TRBJ2-6; D: -; size: -; DNA: TGTGCCAGCGCCCAGTACCAGTCCTCTGGGGCCAACGTCCTGACTTTC; CDR3: CASAQYQSSGANVLTF
V: TRBV7-2; J: TRBJ1-1; D: -; size: -; DNA: TGTGCCAGCAGCCCCCGCAGGGGCGGGGAAGCTTTCTTT; CDR3: CASSPRRGGEAFF
V: TRBV5-1; J: TRBJ2-2; D: TRBD2; size: -; DNA: TGCGCCAGCAGCCCTCTGACTAGCGGGAGAACTGGGGAGCTGTTTTTT; CDR3: CASSPLTSGRTGELFF
V: TRBV30; J: TRBJ2-1; D: TRBD2; size: -; DNA: TGTGCCTGGAGGGTAGCGGGAGGACGCTCCTACAATGAGCAGTTCTTC; CDR3: CAWRVAGGRSYNEQFF
V: TRBV6-5; J: TRBJ2-7; D: -; size: -; DNA: TGTGCCAGCAGTTACCGGTTTTCCGAGCAGTACTTC; CDR3: CASSYRFSEQYF
V: TRBV2; J: TRBJ2-7; D: TRBD2; size: -; DNA: TGTGCCAGCAGGAAGCGGGAATCGGACGAGCAGTACTTC; CDR3: CASRKRESDEQYF
V: TRBV12-3/TRBV12-4; J: TRBJ1-1; D: -; size: -; DNA: TGTGCCAGCAGTCCCTTATCGGGCACTGAAGCTTTCTTT; CDR3: CASSPLSGTEAFF
V: TRBV20-1; J: TRBJ1-2; D: -; size: -; DNA: TGCAGTGCTAGAGTCGCTAACTATGGCTACACCTTC; CDR3: CSARVANYGYTF
V: TRBV6-5; J: TRBJ2-3; D: -; size: -; DNA: TGTGCCAGCAGGCCACCCCAGCCAGATACGCAGTATTTT; CDR3: CASRPPQPDTQYF
V: TRBV6-2/TRBV6-3; J: TRBJ2-7; D: TRBD2; size: -; DNA: TGTGCCAGCCGCGGACTAGCGGGAGGGCGGGCATACGAGCAGTACTTC; CDR3: CASRGLAGGRAYEQYF
V: TRBV3-1; J: TRBJ2-2; D: -; size: -; DNA: TGTGCCAGCAGCCAAAGGGGGACCGGGGAGCTGTTTTTT; CDR3: CASSQRGTGELFF
V: TRBV30; J: TRBJ1-2; D: -; size: -; DNA: TGTGCCTGGAGTGTACGGCAGTCGGGCGGCTACACCTTC; CDR3: CAWSVRQSGGYTF
V: TRBV4-3; J: TRBJ1-5; D: -; size: -; DNA: TGCGCCAGCAGCCAAGAGACAAATCAGCCCCAGCATTTT; CDR3: CASSQETNQPQHF
V: TRBV20-1; J: TRBJ2-1; D: TRBD2; size: -; DNA: TGCAGTGCCAGCATAGCGGGAGGACGTCATGAGCAGTTCTTC; CDR3: CSASIAGGRHEQFF
V: TRBV20-1; J: TRBJ1-1; D: -; size: once; DNA: TGCAGTGCCACACCCGGGGGCGGGATGGCTTTCTTT; CDR3: CSATPGGGMAFF
V: TRBV10-1; J: TRBJ1-2; D: TRBD1; size: -; DNA: TGCGCCAGCAGTCGGGACCGGACAGGGCGCGGCTACACCTTC; CDR3: CASSRDRTGRGYTF
V: TRBV5-4; J: TRBJ2-6; D: -; size: few; DNA: TGTGCCAGCAGCTTGGACCTCTCTGGGGCCAACGTCCTGACTTTC; CDR3: CASSLDLSGANVLTF
V: TRBV6-6; J: TRBJ1-1; D: -; size: -; DNA: TGTGCCAGCAGGAACTTGAACACTGAAGCTTTCTTT; CDR3: CASRNLNTEAFF
V: TRBV29-1; J: TRBJ1-1; D: -; size: -; DNA: TGCAGCGTGGGACGTTTTGGAGGGGAGGGGAGAGCTTTCTTT; CDR3: CSVGRFGGEGRAFF
V: TRBV5-1; J: TRBJ2-5; D: -; size: -; DNA: TGCGCCAGCAGTCGGACTCGACCGGTGGAGACCCAGTACTTC; CDR3: CASSRTRPVETQYF
V: TRBV7-2; J: TRBJ2-1; D: TRBD2; size: -; DNA: TGTGCCAGCAGCTTAGATAGCGGGATAGTCCACTCCTACAATGAGCAGTTCTTC; CDR3: CASSLDSGIVHSYNEQFF
V: TRBV20-1; J: TRBJ2-5; D: TRBD1; size: once; DNA: TGCAGTTCAACAGGGGGTTTGGAGACCCAGTACTTC; CDR3: CSSTGGLETQYF
V: TRBV9; J: TRBJ2-5; D: TRBD2; size: -; DNA: TGTGCCAGCAGCGCGACTAGCGGTCTGAATCAAGAGACCCAGTACTTC; CDR3: CASSATSGLNQETQYF
V: TRBV7-2; J: TRBJ2-3; D: -; size: few; DNA: TGTGCCAGCAGCTTAGTAGGGGGGTTCACAGATACGCAGTATTTT; CDR3: CASSLVGGFTDTQYF
V: TRBV5-1; J: TRBJ1-4; D: -; size: once; DNA: TGCGCCAGCAGCTTGGAGGGGGGGATTAATGAAAAACTGTTTTTT; CDR3: CASSLEGGINEKLFF
V: TRBV7-9; J: TRBJ2-5; D: -; size: few; DNA: TGTGCCAGCAGCTTAGCGGGGGGAGAGACCCAGTACTTC; CDR3: CASSLAGGETQYF
V: TRBV5-1; J: TRBJ2-2; D: -; size: -; DNA: TGCGCCAGCAGCTTTGACACCGGGGAGCTGTTTTTT; CDR3: CASSFDTGELFF
V: TRBV30; J: TRBJ1-3; D: -; size: -; DNA: TGTGCCTGGAGTGTACAAGGGGTAAACTCTGGAAACACCATATATTTT; CDR3: CAWSVQGVNSGNTIYF
V: TRBV19; J: TRBJ2-5; D: -; size: -; DNA: TGTGCCAGTAGTCTCCGCAGGGGAGGCGAGACCCAGTACTTC; CDR3: CASSLRRGGETQYF
V: TRBV15; J: TRBJ2-6; D: -; size: -; DNA: TGTGCCACCAGCAGAGATCAGCAGGCCTCTGGGGCCAACGTCCTGACTTTC; CDR3: CATSRDQQASGANVLTF
V: TRBV12-3/TRBV12-4; J: TRBJ2-1; D: TRBD2; size: -; DNA: TGTGCCAGCAGTTTAGCGGGGACTAGCGGTCGGAATGAGCAGTTCTTC; CDR3: CASSLAGTSGRNEQFF
V: TRBV5-1; J: TRBJ1-1; D: -; size: -; DNA: TGCGCCAGCAGCCAGGACATTATGAACACTGAAGCTTTCTTT; CDR3: CASSQDIMNTEAFF
V: TRBV30; J: TRBJ1-2; D: -; size: -; DNA: TGTGCCTGGACTCCCGACACCTATGGAGGCTACACCTTC; CDR3: CAWTPDTYGGYTF
V: TRBV24-1; J: TRBJ2-5; D: -; size: -; DNA: TGTGCCACCAGTGATACGGTAGCGGAGACCCAGTACTTC; CDR3: CATSDTVAETQYF
V: TRBV2; J: TRBJ2-7; D: TRBD2; size: -; DNA: TGTGCCAGCAGTGCCCTCTTAGCGGGACCGGCCTACGAGCAGTACTTC; CDR3: CASSALLAGPAYEQYF